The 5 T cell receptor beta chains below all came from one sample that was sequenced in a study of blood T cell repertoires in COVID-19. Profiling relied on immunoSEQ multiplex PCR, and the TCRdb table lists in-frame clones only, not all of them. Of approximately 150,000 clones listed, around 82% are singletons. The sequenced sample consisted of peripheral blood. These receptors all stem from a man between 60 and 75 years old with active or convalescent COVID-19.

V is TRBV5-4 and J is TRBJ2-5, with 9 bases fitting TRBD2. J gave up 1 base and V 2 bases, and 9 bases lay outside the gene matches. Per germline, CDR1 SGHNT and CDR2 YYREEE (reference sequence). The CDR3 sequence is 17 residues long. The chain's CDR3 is CASSLRRASGIQETQYF. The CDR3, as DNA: TGTGCCAGCAGCTTAAGGAGGGCTAGCGGGATCCAAGAGACCCAGTACTTC.

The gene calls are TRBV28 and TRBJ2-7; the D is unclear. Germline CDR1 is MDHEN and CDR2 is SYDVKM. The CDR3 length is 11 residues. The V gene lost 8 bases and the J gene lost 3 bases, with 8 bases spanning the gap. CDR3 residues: CASGPIYEQYF. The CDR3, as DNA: TGTGCCAGCGGGCCTATCTACGAGCAGTACTTC.

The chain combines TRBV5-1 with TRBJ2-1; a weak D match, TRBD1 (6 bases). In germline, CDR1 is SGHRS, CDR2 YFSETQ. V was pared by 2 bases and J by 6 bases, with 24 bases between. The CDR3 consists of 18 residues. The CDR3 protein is CASSLNPPGTQGGNEQFF. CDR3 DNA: TGCGCCAGCAGCTTAAACCCCCCCGGGACACAAGGTGGCAATGAGCAGTTCTTC.

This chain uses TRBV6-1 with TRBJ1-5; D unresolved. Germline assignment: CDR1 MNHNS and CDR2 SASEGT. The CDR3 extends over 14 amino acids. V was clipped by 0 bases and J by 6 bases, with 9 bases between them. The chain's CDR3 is CASSEAPGVQPQHF. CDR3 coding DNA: TGTGCCAGCAGTGAAGCGCCCGGGGTTCAGCCCCAGCATTTT.

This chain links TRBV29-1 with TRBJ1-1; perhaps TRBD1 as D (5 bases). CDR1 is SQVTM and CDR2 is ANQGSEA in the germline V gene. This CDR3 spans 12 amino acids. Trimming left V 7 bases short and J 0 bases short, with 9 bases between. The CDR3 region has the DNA TGCAGCGGGGGCTCAGTGAACACTGAAGCTTTCTTT. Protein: CSGGSVNTEAFF.